The clone carrying this TCR beta chain was seen ten or more times. From RNA transcripts, TCR beta CDR3 regions were amplified. An initial round of RT-PCR targeting the TCR CDR3 relied on the HTBI primer set. One entry per CDR3 protein, called by TCRdb with MiXCR from the multiplex PCR reads. Of fewer than 450,000 distinct CDR3 sequences listed, approximately 14% are singletons. This entry is derived from a study of T cells in Graves' hyperthyroidism and ophthalmopathy. Study at large: Peripheral blood specimens were obtained at initial diagnosis, prior to any treatment.

Trimming removed 5 bases at V and 6 bases at J, with 12 bases between. This CDR3 spans 13 amino acids. Germline values: CDR1 SGHTA, CDR2 FQGNSA. Ophthalmopathy patients had moderate-to-severe active disease, CAS ≥3, NOSPECS ≥4, and disease duration under 3 months. Clinical symptoms, serum thyroxine, TRAb, thyroid ultrasound and orbital computed tomography informed diagnoses. This rearrangement joins TRBV7-2 to TRBJ2-3; D is perhaps TRBD1 or TRBD2 (5 bases each). The sequencing input was blood. The receptor was derived from a woman in her fifties or sixties with Graves' ophthalmopathy. The CDR3 region is CASSRDPADTQYF. DNA for the CDR3: TGTGCCAGCAGCCGGGACCCGGCGGATACGCAGTATTTT. The full variable domain, in which reference TRBV7-2 and TRBJ2-3 provide the parts outside the CDR3, is GAGVSQSPSNKVTEKGKDVELRCDPISGHTALYWYRQSLGQGLEFLIYFQGNSAPDKSGLPSDRFSAERTGGSVSTLTIQRTQQEDSAVYLCASSRDPADTQYFGPGTRLTVL.